This is a list of T cell receptor beta chains from one sample in a study of molecular identifiers for immune sequencing clone quantification. TCRdb called the PCR reads again in MiXCR, with one record for every CDR3 protein. The data show under 350,000 distinct CDR3 sequences, with roughly 24% seen just once and around 0.7% held by the top ten. The material sequenced was naive CD8+ T cells from blood, with Jurkat cell RNA spiked in. Every receptor here comes from a human donor in good health. Some libraries in this study had Jurkat cell RNA spiked in. CDR3s include the opening cysteine and the closing phenylalanine or tryptophan. D genes are given only for firm matches. Some rows have no size entry. The others give once, few or many, or a class for an expanded clone.

d_gene: -; j_gene: TRBJ2-2; v_gene: TRBV4-3; abundance: -; CDR3aa: CASSQERHDTGELFF; CDR3nt: TGCGCCAGCAGCCAAGAACGACACGACACCGGGGAGCTGTTTTTT
d_gene: TRBD1; j_gene: TRBJ2-7; v_gene: TRBV18; abundance: few; CDR3aa: CASSPVGQAYEQYF; CDR3nt: TGTGCCAGCTCACCGGTTGGACAGGCCTACGAGCAGTACTTC
d_gene: TRBD1; j_gene: TRBJ1-2; v_gene: TRBV28; abundance: many; CDR3aa: CATRKRQGSYGYTF; CDR3nt: TGTGCCACACGGAAAAGACAGGGGAGCTATGGCTACACCTTC
d_gene: -; j_gene: TRBJ2-5; v_gene: TRBV7-9; abundance: many; CDR3aa: CASSSALEETQYF; CDR3nt: TGTGCCAGCAGCTCCGCACTAGAAGAGACCCAGTACTTC
d_gene: -; j_gene: TRBJ2-3; v_gene: TRBV5-6; abundance: few; CDR3aa: CASSPVQWGPDTQYF; CDR3nt: TGTGCCAGCAGCCCGGTGCAGTGGGGGCCAGATACGCAGTATTTT
d_gene: TRBD1; j_gene: TRBJ1-5; v_gene: TRBV19; abundance: -; CDR3aa: CASSTGQGANQPQHF; CDR3nt: TGTGCCAGTAGTACGGGACAGGGGGCCAATCAGCCCCAGCATTTT
d_gene: TRBD1; j_gene: TRBJ1-1; v_gene: TRBV12-3/TRBV12-4; abundance: many; CDR3aa: CASFPSTGSTEAFF; CDR3nt: TGTGCCAGCTTCCCCTCGACAGGGAGCACTGAAGCTTTCTTT
d_gene: -; j_gene: TRBJ1-1; v_gene: TRBV6-2/TRBV6-3; abundance: -; CDR3aa: CASSYSGPQGTEAFF; CDR3nt: TGTGCCAGCAGTTACTCGGGTCCTCAGGGCACTGAAGCTTTCTTT
d_gene: TRBD2; j_gene: TRBJ2-3; v_gene: TRBV19; abundance: -; CDR3aa: CASSMVSGSPDTQYF; CDR3nt: TGTGCCAGTAGTATGGTTAGCGGGAGCCCAGATACGCAGTATTTT
d_gene: -; j_gene: TRBJ2-1; v_gene: TRBV29-1; abundance: many; CDR3aa: CSVGSRDAYNEQFF; CDR3nt: TGCAGCGTGGGGAGCCGTGATGCGTACAATGAGCAGTTCTTC
d_gene: TRBD2; j_gene: TRBJ2-5; v_gene: TRBV6-2/TRBV6-3; abundance: few; CDR3aa: CASSYGVRLADQETQYF; CDR3nt: TGTGCCAGCAGTTACGGGGTACGCCTAGCGGACCAAGAGACCCAGTACTTC
d_gene: -; j_gene: TRBJ2-7; v_gene: TRBV27; abundance: -; CDR3aa: CASSFDGLGSYEQYF; CDR3nt: TGTGCCAGCAGTTTCGACGGATTGGGGTCCTACGAGCAGTACTTC
d_gene: -; j_gene: TRBJ1-5; v_gene: TRBV4-1; abundance: few; CDR3aa: CASSQDAGRNQPQHF; CDR3nt: TGCGCCAGCAGCCAAGACGCGGGGCGGAACCAGCCCCAGCATTTT
d_gene: -; j_gene: TRBJ2-1; v_gene: TRBV20-1; abundance: -; CDR3aa: CSASFAGGAEQFF; CDR3nt: TGCAGTGCTAGCTTCGCGGGCGGGGCTGAGCAGTTCTTC
d_gene: -; j_gene: TRBJ2-3; v_gene: TRBV4-3; abundance: few; CDR3aa: CASSQESGTDTQYF; CDR3nt: TGCGCCAGCAGCCAAGAATCGGGTACAGATACGCAGTATTTT
d_gene: -; j_gene: TRBJ2-7; v_gene: TRBV28; abundance: many; CDR3aa: CASSPTGAGYEQYF; CDR3nt: TGTGCCAGCAGTCCTACAGGGGCGGGGTACGAGCAGTACTTC
d_gene: -; j_gene: TRBJ2-3; v_gene: TRBV12-3/TRBV12-4; abundance: few; CDR3aa: CASSGTSDSTDTQYF; CDR3nt: TGTGCCAGCAGTGGAACTAGTGATAGCACAGATACGCAGTATTTT